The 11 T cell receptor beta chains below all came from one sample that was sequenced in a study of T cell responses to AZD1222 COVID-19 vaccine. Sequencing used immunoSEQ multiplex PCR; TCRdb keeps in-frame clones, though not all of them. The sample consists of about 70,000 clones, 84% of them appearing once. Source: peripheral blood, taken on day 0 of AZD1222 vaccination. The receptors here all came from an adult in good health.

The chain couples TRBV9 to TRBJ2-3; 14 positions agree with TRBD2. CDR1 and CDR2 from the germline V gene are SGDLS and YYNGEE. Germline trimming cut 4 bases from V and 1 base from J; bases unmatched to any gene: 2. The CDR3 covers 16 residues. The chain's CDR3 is CASSRTSGGRTDTQYF. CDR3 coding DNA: TGTGCCAGCAGCCGGACTAGCGGGGGGCGCACAGATACGCAGTATTTT.

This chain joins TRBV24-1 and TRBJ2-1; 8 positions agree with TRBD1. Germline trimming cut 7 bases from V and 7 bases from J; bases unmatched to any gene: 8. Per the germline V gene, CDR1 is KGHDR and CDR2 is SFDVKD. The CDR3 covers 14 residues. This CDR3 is CATRPTGAANEQFF. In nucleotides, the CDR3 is TGTGCCACCAGGCCGACAGGGGCAGCGAATGAGCAGTTCTTC.

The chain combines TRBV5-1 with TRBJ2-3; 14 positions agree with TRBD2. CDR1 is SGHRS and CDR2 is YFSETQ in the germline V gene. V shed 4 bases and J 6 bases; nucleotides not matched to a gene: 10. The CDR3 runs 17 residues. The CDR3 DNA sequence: TGCGCCAGCAGCGCGGGACTAGCGGGGGCCCTTTTCGATACGCAGTATTTT. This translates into CASSAGLAGALFDTQYF.

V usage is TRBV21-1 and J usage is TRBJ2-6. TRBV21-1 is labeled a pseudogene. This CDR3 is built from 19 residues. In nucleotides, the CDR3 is TGTGCCAGCAGGGAAATCGGGGCCGTGGGGCGGTCTGGGGCCAACGTCCTGACTTTC. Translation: CASREIGAVGRSGANVLTF.

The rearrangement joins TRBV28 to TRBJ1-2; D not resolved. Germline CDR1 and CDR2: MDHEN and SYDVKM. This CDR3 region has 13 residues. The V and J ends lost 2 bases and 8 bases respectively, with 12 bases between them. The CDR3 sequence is CASSLRPSGGYTF. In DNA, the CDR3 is TGTGCCAGCAGTTTAAGACCCTCAGGCGGCTACACCTTC.

This CDR3 is CASSLRYEQYF. CDR3 DNA: TGTGCCAGCAGTTTAAGGTACGAGCAGTACTTC. This rearrangement joins TRBV28 to TRBJ2-7; D is uncertain. V lost 2 bases, J lost 4 bases, and 3 bases lay in between. Germline V gene lookup returns CDR1 MDHEN and CDR2 SYDVKM. The CDR3 runs 11 residues.

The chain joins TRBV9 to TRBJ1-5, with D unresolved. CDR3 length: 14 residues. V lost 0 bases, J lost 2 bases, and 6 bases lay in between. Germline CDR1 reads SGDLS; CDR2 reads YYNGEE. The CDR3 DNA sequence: TGTGCCAGCAGCGTAGTCATGGGCAATCAGCCCCAGCATTTT. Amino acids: CASSVVMGNQPQHF.

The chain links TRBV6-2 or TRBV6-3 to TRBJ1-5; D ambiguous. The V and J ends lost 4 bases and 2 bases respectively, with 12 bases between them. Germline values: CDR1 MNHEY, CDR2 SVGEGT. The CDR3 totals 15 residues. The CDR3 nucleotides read TGTGCCAGCAGTTCGAGTACACGGGGCAATCAGCCCCAGCATTTT. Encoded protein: CASSSSTRGNQPQHF.

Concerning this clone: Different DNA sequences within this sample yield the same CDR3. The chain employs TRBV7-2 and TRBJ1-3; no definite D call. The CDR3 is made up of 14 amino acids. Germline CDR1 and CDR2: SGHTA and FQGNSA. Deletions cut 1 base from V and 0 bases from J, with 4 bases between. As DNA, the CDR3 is TGTGCCAGCAGCTTAGGGAGCTCTGGAAACACCATATATTTT. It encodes CASSLGSSGNTIYF.

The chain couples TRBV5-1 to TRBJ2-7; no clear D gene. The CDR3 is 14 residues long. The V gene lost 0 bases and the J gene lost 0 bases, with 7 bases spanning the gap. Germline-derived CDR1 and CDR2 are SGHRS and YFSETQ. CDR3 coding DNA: TGCGCCAGCAGCTTGGAAGGGTCCTCCTACGAGCAGTACTTC. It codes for CASSLEGSSYEQYF.

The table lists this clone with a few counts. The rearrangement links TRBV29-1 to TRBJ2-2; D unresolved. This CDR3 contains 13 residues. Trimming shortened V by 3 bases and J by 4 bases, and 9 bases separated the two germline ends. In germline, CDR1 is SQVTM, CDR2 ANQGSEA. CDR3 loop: CSVDDLGTGELFF. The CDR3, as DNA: TGCAGCGTTGACGACCTAGGCACCGGGGAGCTGTTTTTT.